Listed here are 9 T cell receptor beta chains from one sample, sequenced in a study of cytomegalovirus exposure and HLA in healthy donors. The PCR contained 60 Vbeta and 13 Jbeta primers. Some clones are missing from TCRdb's copy, which holds only in-frame ones; the method was immunoSEQ multiplex PCR. The data contain 100,000 to 150,000 clones, around 75% of them seen just once; the ten biggest clones take up more than 2.5%. The sequenced sample consisted of PBMCs. These receptors were collected from a woman aged 50 to 65 in good health and CMV-seronegative.

The chain is built from TRBV27 and TRBJ2-7; D perhaps matches TRBD1 (6 bases). This CDR3 is 15 amino acids long. Per germline, CDR1 MNHEY and CDR2 SMNVEV (reference sequence). Trimming pared 2 bases from V and 1 base from J, leaving 12 bases between. The CDR3 reads CASSLLARGSYEQYF. Written as DNA, the CDR3 is TGTGCCAGCAGTTTACTGGCCAGGGGATCCTACGAGCAGTACTTC.

V and J are TRBV12-5 and TRBJ2-1; 9 nucleotides align to TRBD2. This CDR3 is 15 amino acids long. Germline-derived CDR1 and CDR2 are LGHNT and FRNRAP. V gave up 8 bases and J gave up 7 bases; unmatched junction bases: 12. DNA of the CDR3: TGTGCTAGTTCTAGCGGGGAGGATCTTGCAAATGAGCAGTTCTTC. Encoded protein: CASSSGEDLANEQFF.

The chain is built from TRBV18 and TRBJ2-5, with 9 positions matching TRBD2. Germline CDR1 KGHSH, CDR2 LQKENI. The CDR3 runs to 16 residues. J gave up 5 bases and V 3 bases, and 10 bases lay outside the gene matches. The CDR3 DNA reads as TGTGCCAGCTCACCCCGGGAACTAGCGGGCGACGAGACCCAGTACTTC. This sequence encodes CASSPRELAGDETQYF.

This chain links TRBV27 with TRBJ2-1; 8 bases map to TRBD2. CDR1 and CDR2 from the germline V gene are MNHEY and SMNVEV (reference sequence). V was pared by 3 bases and J by 8 bases, with 6 bases of the junction left unmatched. The CDR3 covers 14 residues. The CDR3 here is CASSLSGGVDEQFF. The DNA for the CDR3 is TGTGCCAGCAGTTTGTCGGGAGGGGTTGATGAGCAGTTCTTC.

The chain couples TRBV6-4 to TRBJ1-1; D unresolved. The length of the CDR3 is 9 residues. V dropped 5 bases and J dropped 12 bases, with 7 bases sitting between them. Germline assignment: CDR1 MRHNA and CDR2 SNTAGT. The CDR3 reads CASSSRTFF. The CDR3 DNA is TGTGCCAGCAGTTCGAGGACTTTCTTT.

This chain connects TRBV27 to TRBJ2-2, with TRBD2 as a possible D gene (6 bases). There are 16 residues in the CDR3. The germline gives CDR1 MNHEY, CDR2 SMNVEV (reference sequence). V gave up 2 bases and J gave up 5 bases, with 15 bases separating them. CDR3 in amino acids: CASSLKLAMGTGELFF. The CDR3 region has the DNA TGTGCCAGCAGTTTAAAACTAGCAATGGGTACCGGGGAGCTGTTTTTT.

The CDR3 spells CAISEDRGPSYEQYF. Written as DNA, the CDR3 is TGTGCCATCAGTGAGGACAGGGGCCCTTCCTACGAGCAGTACTTC. The chain links TRBV10-3 to TRBJ2-7, with 8 nucleotides matching TRBD1. This CDR3 is built from 15 residues. J lost 1 base, V lost 2 bases, and 4 bases had no gene match. Germline CDR1 reads ENHRY; CDR2 reads SYGVKD.

With respect to this clone: Sequence at one end of the junction differs from germline and may be a read error. This rearrangement joins TRBV5-5 to TRBJ2-5, with 10 bases lining up with TRBD2. Per germline, CDR1 SGHKS and CDR2 YYEKEE (reference sequence). This CDR3 is 16 amino acids long. CDR3 sequence: CASTLVSSGSRETQYF. CDR3 coding DNA: TGTGCCAGCACCTTGGTCTCTAGCGGGAGTCGTGAGACCCAGTACTTC.

The chain carries TRBV28 and TRBJ2-7, with 8 nucleotides matching TRBD1. Germline lookup yields CDR1 MDHEN and CDR2 SYDVKM. With V trimmed by 6 bases and J by 1 base, 8 bases remained unmatched. CDR3 length equals 15 residues. For the CDR3, the DNA is TGTGCCAGCAGACAGGGGGGACTCCAGTCCTACGAGCAGTACTTC. Amino acid sequence: CASRQGGLQSYEQYF.